The 16 T cell receptor beta chains reported below all come from one sample, sequenced in a study of CD8 T cells in ankylosing spondylitis. TCRdb re-analysed the 5' RACE reads in MiXCR, keeping a single row per CDR3 protein. The sample includes around 130,000 distinct CDR3 sequences, under 20% of them seen just once. Their target antigens are unknown. Findings and caveats of the study: A motif of under ten highly homologous TCR beta variants was seen as apparently characteristic of ankylosing spondylitis blood.

Material for sequencing was blood, either unsorted or a sorted T cell fraction (not recorded which). Receptors were obtained from a male donor with ankylosing spondylitis.

The table lists this clonotype with a few counts. The V and J genes are TRBV7-9 and TRBJ1-1, with 7 bases lining up with TRBD1. CDR3 length: 14 amino acids. The V segment lost 6 bases and the J segment 3 bases; nucleotides outside the gene matches: 7. Looked up from germline, CDR1 is SEHNR and CDR2 is FQNEAQ (reference sequence). The CDR3 DNA is TGTGCCAGCAGACCTACAGGGGATGACACTGAAGCTTTCTTT. It codes for CASRPTGDDTEAFF.

In its sample, this clonotype was seen a few times. This chain connects TRBV25-1 to TRBJ1-1; D not resolved. The V gene lost 2 bases and the J gene lost 11 bases, with 15 bases spanning the gap. The CDR3 runs to 13 residues. Germline V gives CDR1 MGHDK, CDR2 SYGVNS. CDR3 residues: CASSEGPQVGAFF. The CDR3 bases are TGTGCCAGCAGTGAAGGACCTCAGGTCGGGGCTTTCTTT.

The chain is built from TRBV27 and TRBJ2-7; TRBD1 is a possible D gene (6 bases). CDR1 is MNHEY and CDR2 is SMNVEV in the germline V gene (reference sequence). The CDR3 totals 13 residues. The V and J ends lost 5 bases and 8 bases respectively, with 16 bases between them. CDR3 in DNA: TGTGCCAGCAGTCGGACAGCATTAAGCCAGCAGTACTTC. Amino acid sequence: CASSRTALSQQYF.

Only a few counts were recorded for this clonotype. The chain uses TRBV7-9 and TRBJ1-1; D is perhaps TRBD1 (6 bases). V was cut by 10 bases and J by 1 base, with 10 bases left in between. There are 12 residues in the CDR3. Per the germline V gene, CDR1 is SEHNR and CDR2 is FQNEAQ (reference sequence). CDR3 amino acids: CATRTANTEAFF. In nucleotides, the CDR3 is TGTGCCACGAGGACAGCGAACACTGAAGCTTTCTTT. Based on the CDR3 plus reference TRBV7-9 and TRBJ1-1, the full variable domain is DTGVSQNPRHKITKRGQNVTFRCDPISEHNRLYWYRQTLGQGPEFLTYFQNEAQLEKSRLLSDRFSAERPKGSFSTLEIQRTEQGDSAMYLCATRTANTEAFFGQGTRLTVV.

This clonotype has at least ten counts. The V and J genes are TRBV5-1 and TRBJ1-4; 7 nucleotides line up with TRBD1. Unmatched junction bases numbered 9, after V lost 5 bases and J lost 8 bases. Germline assignment: CDR1 SGHRS and CDR2 YFSETQ. The CDR3 runs 14 residues. The CDR3 protein is CASSTEGAREKLFF. CDR3 DNA: TGCGCCAGCAGTACCGAGGGGGCGCGCGAAAAACTGTTTTTT.

This clonotype was counted many times. The rearrangement links TRBV5-1 to TRBJ2-7; perhaps TRBD1 as D (6 bases). CDR1 is SGHRS, CDR2 YFSETQ, per germline. CDR3 length: 17 amino acids. V lost 4 bases to trimming and J lost 3 bases, with 23 bases between them. CDR3 DNA sequence: TGCGCCAGCAGCGCCCACGATATAAACAGGGATTACTACGAGCAGTACTTC. This sequence encodes CASSAHDINRDYYEQYF. The complete variable domain, with remaining parts taken from reference TRBV5-1 and TRBJ2-7, reads KAGVTQTPRYLIKTRGQQVTLSCSPISGHRSVSWYQQTPGQGLQFLFEYFSETQRNKGNFPGRFSGRQFSNSRSEMNVSTLELGDSALYLCASSAHDINRDYYEQYFGPGTRLTVT.

The chain is built from TRBV13 and TRBJ2-5; D unresolved. Germline V CDR1 and CDR2: PRHDT, FYEKMQ (reference sequence). This CDR3 region has 14 residues. V lost 2 bases and J lost 2, with 9 bases in between. CDR3 region: CASSLRLPQETQYF. Here the CDR3 DNA reads TGTGCCAGCAGCTTACGTCTTCCACAAGAGACCCAGTACTTC. The variable domain in full, completed from reference TRBV13 and TRBJ2-5, reads AAGVIQSPRHLIKEKRETATLKCYPIPRHDTVYWYQQGPGQDPQFLISFYEKMQSDKGSIPDRFSAQQFSDYHSELNMSSLELGDSALYFCASSLRLPQETQYFGPGTRLLVL.

This clonotype was observed a few times. V usage is TRBV5-6 and J usage is TRBJ2-3; 11 bases line up with TRBD2. CDR1 and CDR2 from the germline V gene are SGHDT and YYEEEE. CDR3 length: 17 residues. V shed 0 bases, J shed 4 bases, and the junction held 7 bases outside the gene matches. The CDR3 DNA sequence: TGTGCCAGCAGCTTGGCGGCTAGCGGGAGGTTCGCAGATACGCAGTATTTT. This codes for CASSLAASGRFADTQYF.

Ten or more counts support this clonotype. V is TRBV12-3 or TRBV12-4 and J is TRBJ2-6; D gene ambiguous. The CDR3 totals 12 residues. With 4 bases removed from V and 2 bases from J, the gap between germline ends came to 0 bases. Here the CDR3 reads CASSSGANVLTF. In nucleotides, the CDR3 is TGTGCCAGCAGTTCTGGGGCCAACGTCCTGACTTTC.

This clonotype occurred a few times. The chain recombines TRBV29-1 with TRBJ1-1, with TRBD1 matching over 7 bases. The germline V gene has CDR1 SQVTM and CDR2 ANQGSEA. V trimming: 5 bases; J trimming: 0 bases; junction bases outside the gene matches: 0. CDR3 length: 12 residues. The CDR3 loop is CSVRGLNTEAFF. CDR3 DNA: TGCAGCGTTAGGGGGCTGAACACTGAAGCTTTCTTT.

This clonotype was counted a few times. The rearrangement uses TRBV27 and TRBJ2-7; 12 bases fit TRBD1. This CDR3 region has 14 residues. V lost 11 bases and J lost 5; bases outside the gene matches: 10. In germline, CDR1 is MNHEY, CDR2 SMNVEV (reference sequence). The CDR3 DNA is TGTGCCGTGAGTTCCGGGACAGGGGGCCACGAGCAGTACTTC. Residues: CAVSSGTGGHEQYF.

The rearrangement joins TRBV27 to TRBJ2-2, with TRBD1 matching 9 bases. Germline loops: CDR1 MNHEY, CDR2 SMNVEV (reference sequence). The CDR3 consists of 15 residues. The trim removed 3 bases at V and 4 bases at J, leaving 3 bases unmatched. CDR3 region: CASSFGDRVTGELFF. The CDR3 coding sequence is TGTGCCAGCAGTTTCGGGGACAGGGTCACCGGGGAGCTGTTTTTT.

The V gene is TRBV20-1, the J gene TRBJ2-1; perhaps D is TRBD1 or TRBD2 (5 bases each). V was trimmed by 0 bases and J by 2 bases, leaving 11 bases between them. Germline V gene sequence: CDR1 DFQATT, CDR2 SNEGSKA (reference sequence). The CDR3 has 15 amino acids. In DNA form, the CDR3 reads TGCAGTGCTAGAGATTCCGGGGCACCCTACAATGAGCAGTTCTTC. Translated, it gives CSARDSGAPYNEQFF.

This clonotype was picked up many times. The CDR3 sequence: CASSYTGKEQFF. The CDR3 bases are TGTGCCAGCAGTTATACAGGGAAGGAGCAGTTCTTC. The rearrangement links TRBV6-5 to TRBJ2-1; D perhaps matches TRBD1 (6 bases). The CDR3 runs to 12 residues. Trimming removed 3 bases from V and 10 bases from J, with 10 bases in between. Germline values: CDR1 MNHEY, CDR2 SVGAGI.

The chain recombines TRBV27 with TRBJ2-2; 9 positions agree with TRBD2. Germline values: CDR1 MNHEY, CDR2 SMNVEV (reference sequence). This CDR3 contains 17 residues. V was clipped by 4 bases and J by 2 bases; unmatched bases: 8. The DNA for the CDR3 is TGTGCCAGCAGTTCGAAGCTAGCGGGGAGCAACACCGGGGAGCTGTTTTTT. It specifies CASSSKLAGSNTGELFF.

V and J are TRBV27 and TRBJ2-7, with TRBD1 as a possible D gene (5 bases). V gave up 1 base and J gave up 1 base, with 14 bases separating them. This CDR3 is 16 amino acids long. CDR1 MNHEY and CDR2 SMNVEV come from the germline V gene (reference sequence). CDR3 amino acids: CASSLFMLTASYEQYF. Here the CDR3 DNA reads TGTGCCAGCAGTTTATTTATGCTGACAGCTTCCTACGAGCAGTACTTC.